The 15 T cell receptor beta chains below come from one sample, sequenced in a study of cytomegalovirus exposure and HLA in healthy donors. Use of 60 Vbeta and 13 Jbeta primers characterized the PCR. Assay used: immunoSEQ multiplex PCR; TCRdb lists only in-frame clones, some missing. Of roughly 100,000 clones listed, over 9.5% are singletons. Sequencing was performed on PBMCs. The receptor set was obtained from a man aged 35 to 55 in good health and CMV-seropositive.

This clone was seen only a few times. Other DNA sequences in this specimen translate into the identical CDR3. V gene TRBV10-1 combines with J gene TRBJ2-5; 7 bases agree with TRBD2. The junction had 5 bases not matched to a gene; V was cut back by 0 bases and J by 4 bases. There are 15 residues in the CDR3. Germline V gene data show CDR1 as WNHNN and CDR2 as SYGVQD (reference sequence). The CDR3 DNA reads TGCGCCAGCAGTGAGTCACCTGGCGGGAGAGAGACCCAGTACTTC. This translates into CASSESPGGRETQYF.

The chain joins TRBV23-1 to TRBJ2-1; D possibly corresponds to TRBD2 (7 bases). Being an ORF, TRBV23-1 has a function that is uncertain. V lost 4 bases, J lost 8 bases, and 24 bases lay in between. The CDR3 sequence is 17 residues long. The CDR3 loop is CASSPKGGARGCDEQFF. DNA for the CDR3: TGCGCCAGCAGTCCCAAGGGGGGGGCCCGAGGCTGTGATGAGCAGTTCTTC.

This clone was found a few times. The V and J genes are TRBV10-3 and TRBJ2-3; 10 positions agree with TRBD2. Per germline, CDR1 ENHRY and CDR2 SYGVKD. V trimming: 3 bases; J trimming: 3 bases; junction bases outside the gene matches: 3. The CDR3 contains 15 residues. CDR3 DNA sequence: TGTGCCATCAGTGATCTAGCGGGAGTTACAGATACGCAGTATTTT. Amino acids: CAISDLAGVTDTQYF.

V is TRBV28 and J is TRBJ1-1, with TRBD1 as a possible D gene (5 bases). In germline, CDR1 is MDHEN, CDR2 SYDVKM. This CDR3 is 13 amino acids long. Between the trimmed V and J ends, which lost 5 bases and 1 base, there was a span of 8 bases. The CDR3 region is CASSPGANTEAFF. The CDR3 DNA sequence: TGTGCCAGCAGTCCTGGGGCGAACACTGAAGCTTTCTTT.

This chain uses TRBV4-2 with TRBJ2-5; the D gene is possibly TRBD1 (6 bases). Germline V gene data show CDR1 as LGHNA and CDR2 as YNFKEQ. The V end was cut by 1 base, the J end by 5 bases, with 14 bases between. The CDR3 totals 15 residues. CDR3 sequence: CASSQGGLGAETQYF. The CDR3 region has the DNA TGTGCCAGCAGCCAAGGGGGGTTGGGGGCGGAGACCCAGTACTTC.

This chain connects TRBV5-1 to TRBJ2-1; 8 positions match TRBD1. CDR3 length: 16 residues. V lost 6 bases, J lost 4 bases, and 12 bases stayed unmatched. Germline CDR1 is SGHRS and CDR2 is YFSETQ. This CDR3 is CASKLAGGSEYNEQFF. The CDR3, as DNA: TGCGCCAGCAAGTTGGCAGGGGGCTCGGAATACAATGAGCAGTTCTTC.

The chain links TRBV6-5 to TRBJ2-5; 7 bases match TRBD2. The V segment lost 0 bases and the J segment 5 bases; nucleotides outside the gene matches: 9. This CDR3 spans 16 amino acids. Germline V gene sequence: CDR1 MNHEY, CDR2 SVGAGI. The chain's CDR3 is CASSYSVDPGGETQYF. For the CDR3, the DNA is TGTGCCAGCAGTTACTCAGTGGACCCGGGGGGTGAGACCCAGTACTTC.

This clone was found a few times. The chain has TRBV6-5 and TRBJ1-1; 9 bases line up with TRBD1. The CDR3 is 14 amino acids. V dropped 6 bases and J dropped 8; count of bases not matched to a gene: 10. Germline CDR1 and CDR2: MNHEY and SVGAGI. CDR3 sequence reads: CASSSDYRGREAFF. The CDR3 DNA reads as TGTGCCAGCAGCTCTGATTACAGGGGGCGAGAAGCTTTCTTT.

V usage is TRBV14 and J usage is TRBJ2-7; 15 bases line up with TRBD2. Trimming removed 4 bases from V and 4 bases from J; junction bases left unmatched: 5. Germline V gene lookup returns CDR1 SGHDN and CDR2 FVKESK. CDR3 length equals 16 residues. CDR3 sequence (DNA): TGTGCCAGCAGCCGCGGGACTAGCGGGAGGCTGTACGAGCAGTACTTC. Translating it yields CASSRGTSGRLYEQYF.

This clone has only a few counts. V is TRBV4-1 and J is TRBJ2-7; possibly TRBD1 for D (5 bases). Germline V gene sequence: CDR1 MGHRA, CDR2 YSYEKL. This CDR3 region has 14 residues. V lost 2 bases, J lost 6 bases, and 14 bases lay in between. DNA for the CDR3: TGCGCCAGCAGCCAAATCACAACAGGTGGCGAGCAGTACTTC. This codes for CASSQITTGGEQYF.

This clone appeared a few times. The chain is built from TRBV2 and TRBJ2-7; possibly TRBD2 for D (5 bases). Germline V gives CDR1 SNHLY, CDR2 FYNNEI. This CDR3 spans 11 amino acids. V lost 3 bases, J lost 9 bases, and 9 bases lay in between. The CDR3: CASSEEEGQYF. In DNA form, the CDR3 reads TGTGCCAGCAGTGAGGAGGAAGGGCAGTACTTC.

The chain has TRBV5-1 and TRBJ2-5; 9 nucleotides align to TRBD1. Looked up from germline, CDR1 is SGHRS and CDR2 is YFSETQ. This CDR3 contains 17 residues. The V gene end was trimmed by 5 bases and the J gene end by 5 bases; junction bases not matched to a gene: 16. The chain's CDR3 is CASSSQPGQGFEETQYF. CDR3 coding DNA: TGCGCCAGCAGTTCACAGCCGGGACAGGGTTTTGAGGAGACCCAGTACTTC.

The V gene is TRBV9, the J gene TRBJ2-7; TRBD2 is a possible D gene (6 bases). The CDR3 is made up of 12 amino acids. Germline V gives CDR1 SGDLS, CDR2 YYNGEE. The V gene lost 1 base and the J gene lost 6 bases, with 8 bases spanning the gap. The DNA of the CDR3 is TGTGCCAGCAGCGTATGGGGAGGCGAGCAGTACTTC. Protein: CASSVWGGEQYF. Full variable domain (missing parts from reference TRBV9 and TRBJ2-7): DSGVTQTPKHLITATGQRVTLRCSPRSGDLSVYWYQQSLDQGLQFLIQYYNGEERAKGNILERFSAQQFPDLHSELNLSSLELGDSALYFCASSVWGGEQYFGPGTRLTVT.

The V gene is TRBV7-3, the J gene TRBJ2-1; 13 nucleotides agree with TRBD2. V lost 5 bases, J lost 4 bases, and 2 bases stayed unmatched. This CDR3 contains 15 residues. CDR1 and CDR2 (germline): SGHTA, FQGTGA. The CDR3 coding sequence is TGTGCCAGCAGCCCGGGACTAGCGGGGTACAATGAGCAGTTCTTC. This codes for CASSPGLAGYNEQFF.

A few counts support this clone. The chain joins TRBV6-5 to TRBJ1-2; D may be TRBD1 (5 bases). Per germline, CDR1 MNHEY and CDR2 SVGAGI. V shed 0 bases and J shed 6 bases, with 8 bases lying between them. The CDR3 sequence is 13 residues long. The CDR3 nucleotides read TGTGCCAGCAGTTACTCGAGACAGCATGGCTACACCTTC. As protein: CASSYSRQHGYTF.